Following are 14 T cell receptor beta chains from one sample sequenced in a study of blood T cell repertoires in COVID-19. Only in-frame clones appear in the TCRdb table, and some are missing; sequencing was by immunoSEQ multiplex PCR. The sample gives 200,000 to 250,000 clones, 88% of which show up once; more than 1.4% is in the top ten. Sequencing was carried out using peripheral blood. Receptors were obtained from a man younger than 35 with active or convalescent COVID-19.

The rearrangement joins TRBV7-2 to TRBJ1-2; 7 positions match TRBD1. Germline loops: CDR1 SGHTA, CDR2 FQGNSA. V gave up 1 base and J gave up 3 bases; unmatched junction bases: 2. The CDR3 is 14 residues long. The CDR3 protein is CASSLGTGDYGYTF. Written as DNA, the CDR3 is TGTGCCAGCAGCTTAGGAACAGGGGACTATGGCTACACCTTC.

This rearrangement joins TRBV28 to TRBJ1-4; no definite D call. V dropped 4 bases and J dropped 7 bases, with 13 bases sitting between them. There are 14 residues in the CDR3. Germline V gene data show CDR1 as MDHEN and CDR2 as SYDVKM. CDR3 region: CASSSSPGVEKLFF. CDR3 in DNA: TGTGCCAGCAGTTCTTCCCCGGGAGTTGAAAAACTGTTTTTT.

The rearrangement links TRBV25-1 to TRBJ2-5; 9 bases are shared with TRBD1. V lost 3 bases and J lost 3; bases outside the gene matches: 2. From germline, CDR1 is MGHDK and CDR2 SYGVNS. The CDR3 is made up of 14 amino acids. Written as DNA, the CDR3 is TGTGCCAGCAGTGACGGGGACAGGGAAGAGACCCAGTACTTC. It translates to CASSDGDREETQYF.

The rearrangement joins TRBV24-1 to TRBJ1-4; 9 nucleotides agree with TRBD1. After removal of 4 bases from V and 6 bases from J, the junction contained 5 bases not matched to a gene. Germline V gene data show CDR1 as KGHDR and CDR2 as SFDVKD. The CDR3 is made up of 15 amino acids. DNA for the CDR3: TGTGCCACCAGTGACCCCGGACAGGGGCATGAAAAACTGTTTTTT. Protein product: CATSDPGQGHEKLFF.

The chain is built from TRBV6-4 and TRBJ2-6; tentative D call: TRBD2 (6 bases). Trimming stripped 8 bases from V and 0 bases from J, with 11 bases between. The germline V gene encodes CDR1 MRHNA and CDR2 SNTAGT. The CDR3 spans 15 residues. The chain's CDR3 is CASGLGGSGANVLTF. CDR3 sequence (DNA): TGTGCCAGCGGCCTGGGGGGCTCTGGGGCCAACGTCCTGACTTTC.

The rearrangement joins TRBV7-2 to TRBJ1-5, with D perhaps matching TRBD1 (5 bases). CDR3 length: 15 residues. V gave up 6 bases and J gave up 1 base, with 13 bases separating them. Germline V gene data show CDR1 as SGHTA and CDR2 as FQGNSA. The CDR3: CASSFQGMSNQPQHF. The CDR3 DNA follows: TGTGCCAGCAGTTTTCAGGGTATGAGCAATCAGCCCCAGCATTTT. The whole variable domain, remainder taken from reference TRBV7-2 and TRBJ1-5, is GAGVSQSPSNKVTEKGKDVELRCDPISGHTALYWYRQSLGQGLEFLIYFQGNSAPDKSGLPSDRFSAERTGGSVSTLTIQRTQQEDSAVYLCASSFQGMSNQPQHFGDGTRLSIL.

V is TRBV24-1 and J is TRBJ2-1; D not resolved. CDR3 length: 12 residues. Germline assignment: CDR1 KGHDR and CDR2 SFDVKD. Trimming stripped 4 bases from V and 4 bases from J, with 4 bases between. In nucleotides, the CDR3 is TGTGCCACCAGTGACCCTTACAATGAGCAGTTCTTC. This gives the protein CATSDPYNEQFF.

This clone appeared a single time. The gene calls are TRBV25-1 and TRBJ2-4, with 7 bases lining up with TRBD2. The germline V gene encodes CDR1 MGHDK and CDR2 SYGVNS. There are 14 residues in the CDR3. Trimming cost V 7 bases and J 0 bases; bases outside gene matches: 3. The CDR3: CASTGGIAKNIQYF. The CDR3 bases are TGTGCCAGCACGGGGGGTATAGCCAAAAACATTCAGTACTTC.

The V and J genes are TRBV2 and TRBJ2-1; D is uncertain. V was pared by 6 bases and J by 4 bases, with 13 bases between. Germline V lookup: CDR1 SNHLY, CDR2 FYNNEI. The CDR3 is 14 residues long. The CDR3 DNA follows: TGTGCCAGCAGCCCACTCCGTTCGTACAATGAGCAGTTCTTC. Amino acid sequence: CASSPLRSYNEQFF.

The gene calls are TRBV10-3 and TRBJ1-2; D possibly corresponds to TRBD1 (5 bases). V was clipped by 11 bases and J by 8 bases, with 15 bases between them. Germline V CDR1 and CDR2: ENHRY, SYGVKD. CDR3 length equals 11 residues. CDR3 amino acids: CAGGGKDGYTF. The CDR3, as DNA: TGTGCCGGCGGGGGGAAGGACGGCTACACCTTC.

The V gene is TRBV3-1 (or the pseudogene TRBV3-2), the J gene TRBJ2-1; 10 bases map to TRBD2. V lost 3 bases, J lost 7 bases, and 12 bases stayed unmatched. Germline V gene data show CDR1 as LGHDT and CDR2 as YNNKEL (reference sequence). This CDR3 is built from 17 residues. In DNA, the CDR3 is TGTGCCAGCAGCCAGACTCACAGGAGTAGCGGGGGGAATGAGCAGTTCTTC. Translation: CASSQTHRSSGGNEQFF.

The CDR3 sequence: CASKERHDIGNTIYF. CDR3 nucleotides: TGTGCCAGTAAAGAACGGCATGACATTGGAAACACCATATATTTT. The genes are TRBV19 and TRBJ1-3; no clear D gene. The CDR3 spans 15 residues. Germline V CDR1 and CDR2: LNHDA, SQIVND (reference sequence). The ends were cut back, 7 bases at V and 3 bases at J, with 16 bases in the middle.

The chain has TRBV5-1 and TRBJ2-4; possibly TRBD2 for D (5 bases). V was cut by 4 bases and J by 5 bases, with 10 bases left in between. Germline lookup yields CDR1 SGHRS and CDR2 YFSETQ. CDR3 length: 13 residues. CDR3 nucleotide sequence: TGCGCCAGCAGCCGGGCGGGTGAAAACATTCAGTACTTC. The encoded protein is CASSRAGENIQYF.

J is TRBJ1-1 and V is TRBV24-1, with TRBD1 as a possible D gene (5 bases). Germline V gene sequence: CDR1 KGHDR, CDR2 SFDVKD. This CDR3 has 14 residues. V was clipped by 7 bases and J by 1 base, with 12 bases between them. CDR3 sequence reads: CATREGQGNTEAFF. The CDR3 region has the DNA TGTGCCACCAGAGAAGGCCAGGGGAACACTGAAGCTTTCTTT.